This passage covers 28 T cell receptor beta chains from one sample sequenced in a study of T cell repertoires in cytomegalovirus infection. TCRdb itself ran the reads through MiXCR, one entry per CDR3 protein. This table has 650,000 to 900,000 distinct CDR3 sequences, 29% appearing once. For these receptors, no antigen is known. The sequences come from cultured CD8+ T cells from PBMCs, collected from culture after CMV antigen stimulation. Every receptor here comes from a human donor in good health (CMV status not recorded). Some clones in this sample may be carry-over from other donors' samples.

The genes are TRBV25-1 and TRBJ2-2, with 7 bases lining up with TRBD1. This CDR3 comprises 16 residues. The germline CDR1 and CDR2 sequences are MGHDK and SYGVNS. V was clipped by 1 base and J by 3 bases; unmatched bases: 5. CDR3 coding DNA: TGTGCCAGCAGTGAATTGACAGGGTTAGACACCGGGGAGCTGTTTTTT. Its translation is CASSELTGLDTGELFF.

This clonotype has just a few counts. CDR3 DNA: TGTGCCAGCAGCTACCCGGGACAGGGCTACGAGCAGTACGTC. Its protein product is CASSYPGQGYEQYV. The chain carries TRBV7-9 and TRBJ2-7, with 9 bases fitting TRBD1. This CDR3 is built from 14 residues. J gave up 3 bases and V 4 bases, and 4 bases lay outside the gene matches. CDR1 and CDR2 (germline): SEHNR, FQNEAQ (reference sequence).

The J gene is TRBJ1-1, the V gene TRBV6-5, with D maybe TRBD1 (6 bases). Trimming shortened V by 10 bases and J by 1 base, and 19 bases separated the two germline ends. Germline V gene data show CDR1 as MNHEY and CDR2 as SVGAGI. The CDR3 totals 15 residues. This chain's CDR3 is CATAVGLGANTEAFF. The CDR3 DNA sequence: TGTGCCACCGCTGTGGGGCTGGGGGCGAACACTGAAGCTTTCTTT.

J is TRBJ2-3 and V is TRBV2; 9 positions agree with TRBD2. The CDR3 loop spans 14 amino acids. Per the germline V gene, CDR1 is SNHLY and CDR2 is FYNNEI. Trimming at V came to 8 bases and at J to 1 base, leaving 4 bases not matched to a gene. The chain's CDR3 is CASWRLAGTDTQYF. CDR3 bases: TGTGCCAGCTGGAGACTAGCGGGCACAGATACGCAGTATTTT.

This clonotype was seen ten or more times. The genes are TRBV5-6 and TRBJ1-1; TRBD1 matches 9 bases. Trimming at V came to 2 bases and at J to 0 bases, leaving 2 bases not matched to a gene. Germline values: CDR1 SGHDT, CDR2 YYEEEE. There are 15 residues in the CDR3. The CDR3 DNA sequence: TGTGCCAGCAGCTTCCGGGACAGGGTGAACACTGAAGCTTTCTTT. Its translation: CASSFRDRVNTEAFF.

This clonotype was seen a few times. The chain combines TRBV12-3 or TRBV12-4 with TRBJ2-3; D not certain. V shed 2 bases and J shed 1 base, with 7 bases lying between them. This CDR3 region has 14 residues. This CDR3 reads CASSLSPRTDTQYF. For the CDR3, the DNA is TGTGCCAGCAGTTTATCGCCTCGCACAGATACGCAGTATTTT.

This clonotype turned up a few times. This chain connects TRBV2 to TRBJ1-5; D may be TRBD1 (6 bases). CDR1 and CDR2 from the germline V gene are SNHLY and FYNNEI. This CDR3 region has 13 residues. V was pared by 8 bases and J by 7 bases, with 15 bases between. CDR3 DNA: TGTGCCAGCGGGCGGGGGGGCCGGCAGCCCCAGCATTTT. It specifies CASGRGGRQPQHF.

This clonotype was observed at least ten times. The genes are TRBV7-2 and TRBJ2-7, with TRBD2 matching 13 bases. This CDR3 contains 20 residues. CDR1 and CDR2 (germline): SGHTA, FQGNSA. Trimming at V came to 1 base and at J to 2 bases, leaving 14 bases not matched to a gene. CDR3 protein: CASSLETPLRTSGGPYEQYF. The CDR3 region has the DNA TGTGCCAGCAGCTTAGAAACCCCCCTACGGACTAGCGGGGGACCCTACGAGCAGTACTTC.

This clonotype was seen a handful of times. The genes are TRBV2 and TRBJ2-3, with D unresolved. Germline loops: CDR1 SNHLY, CDR2 FYNNEI. Trimming stripped 1 base from V and 2 bases from J, with 10 bases between. This CDR3 region has 15 residues. For the CDR3, the DNA is TGTGCCAGCAGTGAAGGACTTACACTCACAGATACGCAGTATTTT. This sequence encodes CASSEGLTLTDTQYF.

This chain uses TRBV28 with TRBJ2-2; D is unresolved. V lost 9 bases to trimming and J lost 5 bases, with 7 bases between them. The germline V gene encodes CDR1 MDHEN and CDR2 SYDVKM. The CDR3 totals 11 residues. The CDR3 sequence: CASQETGELFF. In DNA, the CDR3 is TGTGCCAGTCAGGAGACCGGGGAGCTGTTTTTT.

This clonotype has a handful of counts. The chain links TRBV6-1 to TRBJ2-7; a possible D gene is TRBD1 (6 bases). The CDR3 sequence is 14 residues long. Germline-derived CDR1 and CDR2 are MNHNS and SASEGT. V gave up 4 bases and J gave up 0 bases, with 10 bases separating them. In DNA, the CDR3 is TGTGCCAGCAGTGTATTGGACAGCTCCTACGAGCAGTACTTC. It encodes CASSVLDSSYEQYF.

This sequence joins TRBV6-2 or TRBV6-3 and TRBJ2-7; 8 bases agree with TRBD2. The trim removed 2 bases at V and 0 bases at J, leaving 0 bases unmatched. This CDR3 contains 14 residues. Per germline, CDR1 MNHEY and CDR2 SVGEGT. The DNA of the CDR3 is TGTGCCAGCAGTTACACTAGCGGCTCCTACGAGCAGTACGTC. It yields the protein CASSYTSGSYEQYV.

The chain is built from TRBV12-3 or TRBV12-4 and TRBJ1-2; tentative D call: TRBD1 (6 bases). Trimming stripped 3 bases from V and 10 bases from J, with 12 bases between. The CDR3 consists of 12 residues. For the CDR3, the DNA is TGTGCCAGCAGTTTCGGGGCAGGGGCCTACACCTTC. It is translated as CASSFGAGAYTF.

V and J are TRBV7-6 and TRBJ2-7; 11 bases match TRBD2. V lost 4 bases to trimming and J lost 0 bases; unmatched junction nucleotides: 5. The germline V gene has CDR1 SGHVS and CDR2 FNYEAQ. The CDR3 has 16 amino acids. The CDR3 bases are TGTGCCAGCAGCTCAGTCGGGACTAGCGGCTCCTACGAGCAGTACTTC. Encoded protein: CASSSVGTSGSYEQYF.

The chain has TRBV20-1 and TRBJ2-7, with 9 bases identical to TRBD1. The CDR3 covers 13 residues. V lost 6 bases to trimming and J lost 7 bases; unmatched junction nucleotides: 10. Germline CDR1 reads DFQATT; CDR2 reads SNEGSKA (reference sequence). CDR3 amino acids: CSAYPGQGEEQYV. In DNA, the CDR3 is TGCAGTGCCTATCCGGGACAGGGAGAAGAGCAGTACGTC.

Points on this clonotype: Its ends do not fully match the called genes, so a read error is possible. The V and J genes are TRBV19 and TRBJ1-6; no clear D. CDR1 LNHDA and CDR2 SQIVND come from the germline V gene (reference sequence). The CDR3 has 15 amino acids. DNA of the CDR3: TGTGCCAGTACCACAAACACAGCCTACAATTCACCCCTCCACTTT. Amino acid sequence: CASTTNTAYNSPLHF.

This clonotype has more than one count but fewer than ten. This chain joins TRBV12-5 and TRBJ1-1, with a possible D match to TRBD1 (5 bases). In germline, CDR1 is LGHNT, CDR2 FRNRAP. The CDR3 extends over 13 amino acids. V shed 7 bases and J shed 4 bases, with 13 bases lying between them. CDR3 sequence: CASVRDFGTEAFF. The CDR3 DNA sequence: TGTGCTAGTGTCAGGGACTTCGGCACTGAAGCTTTCTTT.

J is TRBJ1-2 and V is TRBV27, with TRBD1 identical over 10 bases. V lost 4 bases, J lost 6 bases, and 8 bases stayed unmatched. CDR1 MNHEY and CDR2 SMNVEV come from the germline V gene (reference sequence). The CDR3 consists of 15 residues. CDR3 sequence (DNA): TGTGCCAGCAGTTGGGGAGGGACAGGGGTGGATGGCTACACCTTC. Its protein product is CASSWGGTGVDGYTF.

Ten or more counts support this clonotype. V and J are TRBV7-2 and TRBJ2-2; TRBD1 is a possible D gene (5 bases). CDR3 length equals 16 residues. The V and J ends lost 1 base and 5 bases respectively, with 14 bases between them. Germline CDR1 is SGHTA and CDR2 is FQGNSA. CDR3 sequence (DNA): TGTGCCAGCAGCTTAGAAGGGGCGCGTAAGACCGGGGAGCTGTTTTTT. Amino acids: CASSLEGARKTGELFF.

This chain links TRBV20-1 with TRBJ1-2; 9 bases map to TRBD1. The CDR3 runs to 15 residues. The ends lost 0 bases at V and 4 bases at J; junction bases unmatched: 6. The germline V gene has CDR1 DFQATT and CDR2 SNEGSKA (reference sequence). CDR3 sequence (DNA): TGCAGTGCTAGAGATGGACAGGGGTCTTCCTATGGCTACACCTTC. Translating gives CSARDGQGSSYGYTF.

This clonotype was counted between two and nine times. This chain connects TRBV20-1 to TRBJ2-1; 9 positions agree with TRBD2. The CDR3 runs 15 residues. Germline values: CDR1 DFQATT, CDR2 SNEGSKA (reference sequence). V lost 3 bases, J lost 2 bases, and 5 bases stayed unmatched. The CDR3 region is CSARHLAGTYNEQFF. The CDR3 DNA follows: TGCAGTGCTAGGCATCTAGCGGGGACCTACAATGAGCAGTTCTTC.

This clonotype was found a few times. The V call is TRBV15, the J call TRBJ2-3; 14 bases line up with TRBD2. The CDR3 length is 23 residues. The V and J ends lost 5 bases and 3 bases, in that order; junction bases with no gene match: 25. CDR1 and CDR2 from the germline V gene are LNHNV and YYDKDF (reference sequence). The CDR3 region has the DNA TGTGCCACCAGCCAGGGGGTGGCTCCCTCCAGACTAGCGGGGGGGCCGGGGACAGATACGCAGTATTTT. The encoded protein is CATSQGVAPSRLAGGPGTDTQYF.

The sample holds a few counts of this clonotype. The CDR3 loop is CASSYRAGTREQYF. In nucleotides, the CDR3 is TGTGCCAGCAGTTACCGGGCGGGGACTAGAGAGCAGTACTTC. V is TRBV6-6 and J is TRBJ2-7; 8 bases are a match to TRBD2. The germline CDR1 and CDR2 sequences are MNHNY and SVGAGI (reference sequence). This CDR3 is built from 14 residues. The junction had 7 bases not matched to a gene; V was cut back by 2 bases and J by 7 bases.

V is TRBV6-6 and J is TRBJ1-3; perhaps TRBD1 as D (6 bases). The CDR3 loop spans 15 amino acids. Germline-derived CDR1 and CDR2 are MNHNY and SVGAGI (reference sequence). V was shortened by 0 bases and J by 2 bases, with 8 bases between the two germline ends. CDR3 residues: CASSYSQGAGNTIYF. As DNA, the CDR3 is TGTGCCAGCAGTTACTCACAGGGAGCTGGAAACACCATATATTTT.

Here the CDR3 DNA reads TGTGCCAGCAGCAAGGGACTCACGTCAAATCAGCCCCAGCATTTT. This gives the protein CASSKGLTSNQPQHF. The rearrangement uses TRBV5-6 and TRBJ1-5, with D possibly TRBD1 on 5 matching bases. The germline V gene has CDR1 SGHDT and CDR2 YYEEEE. V gave up 4 bases and J gave up 4 bases, with 15 bases separating them. The CDR3 runs 15 residues.

The chain combines TRBV6-1 with TRBJ2-4, with D perhaps assigned TRBD1 or TRBD2 (5 bases each). The germline V and J ends were trimmed by 5 bases and 4 bases, with 12 bases remaining between them. Germline CDR1 MNHNS, CDR2 SASEGT. The CDR3 loop spans 14 amino acids. This chain's CDR3 is CASSIWDLKNIQYF. The CDR3 DNA is TGTGCCAGCAGTATTTGGGACCTAAAAAACATTCAGTACTTC.

The rearrangement uses TRBV7-9 and TRBJ2-7, with a possible D match to TRBD1 (5 bases). Trimming removed 5 bases from V and 7 bases from J, with 12 bases in between. In germline, CDR1 is SEHNR, CDR2 FQNEAQ (reference sequence). CDR3 length: 12 residues. The CDR3 DNA is TGTGCCAGCAGCCCCTTAGGGGTTGAGCAGTACTTC. Translated, it gives CASSPLGVEQYF.

The rearrangement links TRBV7-9 to TRBJ2-5; the D gene is possibly TRBD1 (6 bases). This CDR3 contains 16 residues. In germline, CDR1 is SEHNR, CDR2 FQNEAQ (reference sequence). Trimming shortened V by 1 base and J by 4 bases, and 16 bases separated the two germline ends. CDR3: CASSLEPTGYRETQYF. CDR3 bases: TGTGCCAGCAGCTTAGAACCTACAGGGTATCGAGAGACCCAGTACTTC.